This record looks at one TCR beta chain sequence and its context. This sample stems from a study of blood T cell repertoires in COVID-19. Study background: Sites in the United States, Italy and Spain provided acute and convalescent COVID-19 samples. Sources were T cells, B-cell-depleted T cells, or PBMCs; the material itself was cDNA or gDNA.

The V gene lost 6 bases and the J gene lost 2 bases, with 10 bases spanning the gap. This CDR3 comprises 13 residues. Germline V CDR1 and CDR2: WSHSY, SAAADI. Original data processing: Nucleated cell counts were estimated from reference gene primer amplification. TCRdb's table, derived via immunoSEQ multiplex PCR, lists solely in-frame clones and lacks some. The V and J calls and clone size were taken over from that table, and D and trimming were inferred from the DNA. The sample yields some 28,000 clones, 87% seen once. The source material was peripheral blood. The chain recombines TRBV10-2 with TRBJ2-5; tentatively, D is TRBD1 (6 bases). This sequence was found in a human donor in a cohort sampled during active COVID-19. The CDR3 DNA reads TGCGCCAGCAGATTTGGACAGCAAGAGACCCAGTACTTC. It codes for CASRFGQQETQYF.